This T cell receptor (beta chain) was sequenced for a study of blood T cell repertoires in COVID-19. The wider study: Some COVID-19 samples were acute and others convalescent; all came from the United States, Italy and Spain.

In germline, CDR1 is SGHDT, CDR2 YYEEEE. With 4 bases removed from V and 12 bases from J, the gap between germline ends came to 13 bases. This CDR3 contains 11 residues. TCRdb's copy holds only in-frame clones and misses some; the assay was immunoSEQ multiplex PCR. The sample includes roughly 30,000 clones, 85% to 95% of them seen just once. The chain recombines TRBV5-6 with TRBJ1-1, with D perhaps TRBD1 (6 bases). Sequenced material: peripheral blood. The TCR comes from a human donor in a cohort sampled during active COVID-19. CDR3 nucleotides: TGTGCCAGCAGCATGAACAGGGTTACTTTCTTT. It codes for CASSMNRVTFF.